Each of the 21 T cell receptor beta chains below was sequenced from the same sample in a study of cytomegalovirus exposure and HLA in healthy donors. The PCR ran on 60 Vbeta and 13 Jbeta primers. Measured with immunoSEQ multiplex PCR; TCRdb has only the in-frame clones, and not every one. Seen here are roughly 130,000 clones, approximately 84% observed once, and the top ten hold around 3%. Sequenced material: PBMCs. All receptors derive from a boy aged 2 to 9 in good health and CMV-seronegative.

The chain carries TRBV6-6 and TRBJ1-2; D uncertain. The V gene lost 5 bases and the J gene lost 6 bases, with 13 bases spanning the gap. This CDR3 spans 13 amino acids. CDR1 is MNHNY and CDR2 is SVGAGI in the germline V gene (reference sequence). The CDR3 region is CASSLSSTNGYTF. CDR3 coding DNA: TGTGCCAGCAGTCTAAGCTCTACTAATGGCTACACCTTC.

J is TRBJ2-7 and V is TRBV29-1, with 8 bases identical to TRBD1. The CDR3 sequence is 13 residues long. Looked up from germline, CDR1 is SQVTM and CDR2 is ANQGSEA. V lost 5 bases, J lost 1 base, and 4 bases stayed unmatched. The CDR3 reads CSVQGAESYEQYV. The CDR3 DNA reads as TGCAGCGTTCAGGGGGCAGAATCCTACGAGCAGTACGTC.

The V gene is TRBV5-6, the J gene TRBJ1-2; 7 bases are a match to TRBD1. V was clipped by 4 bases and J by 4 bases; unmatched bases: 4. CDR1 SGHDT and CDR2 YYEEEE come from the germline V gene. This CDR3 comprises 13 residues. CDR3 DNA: TGTGCCAGCAGCCCGGGACAGAGCTATGGCTACACCTTC. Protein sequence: CASSPGQSYGYTF.

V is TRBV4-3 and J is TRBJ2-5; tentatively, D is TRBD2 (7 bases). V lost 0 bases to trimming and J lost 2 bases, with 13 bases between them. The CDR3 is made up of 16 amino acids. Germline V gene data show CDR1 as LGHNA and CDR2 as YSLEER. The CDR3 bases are TGCGCCAGCAGCCAAGATCTGGGGGGGGCACAAGAGACCCAGTACTTC. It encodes CASSQDLGGAQETQYF.

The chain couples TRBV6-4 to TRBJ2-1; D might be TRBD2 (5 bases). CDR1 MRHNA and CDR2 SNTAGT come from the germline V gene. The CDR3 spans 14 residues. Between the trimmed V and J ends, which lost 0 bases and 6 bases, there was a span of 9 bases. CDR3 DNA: TGTGCCAGCAGTGACTCCCCGGACTTCAATGAGCAGTTCTTC. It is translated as CASSDSPDFNEQFF.

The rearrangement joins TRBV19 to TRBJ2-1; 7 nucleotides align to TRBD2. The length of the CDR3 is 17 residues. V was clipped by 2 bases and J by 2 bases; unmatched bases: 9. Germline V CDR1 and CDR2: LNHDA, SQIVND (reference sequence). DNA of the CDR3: TGTGCCAGTAGTATATCAACTCTAGCGGAGACCTACAATGAGCAGTTCTTC. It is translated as CASSISTLAETYNEQFF.

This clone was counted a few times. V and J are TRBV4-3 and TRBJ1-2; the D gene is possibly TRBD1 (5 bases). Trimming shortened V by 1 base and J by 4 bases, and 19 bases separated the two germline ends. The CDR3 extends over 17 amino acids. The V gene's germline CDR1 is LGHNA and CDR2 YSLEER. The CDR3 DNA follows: TGCGCCAGCAGCCAAGTGAGGTCGGCGGGGACGGTCTATGGCTACACCTTC. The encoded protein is CASSQVRSAGTVYGYTF.

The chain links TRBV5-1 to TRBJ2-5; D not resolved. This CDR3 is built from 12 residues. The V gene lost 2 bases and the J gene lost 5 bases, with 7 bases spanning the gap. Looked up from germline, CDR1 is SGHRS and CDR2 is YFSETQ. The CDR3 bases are TGCGCCAGCAGCTTTAACGGGGAGACCCAGTACTTC. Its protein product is CASSFNGETQYF.

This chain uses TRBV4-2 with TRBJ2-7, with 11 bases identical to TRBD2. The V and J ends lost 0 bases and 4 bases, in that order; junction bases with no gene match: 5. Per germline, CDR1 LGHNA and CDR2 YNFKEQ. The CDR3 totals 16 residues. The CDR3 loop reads CASSQDGASGGYEQYF. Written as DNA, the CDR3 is TGTGCCAGCAGCCAAGACGGGGCTAGCGGGGGGTACGAGCAGTACTTC.

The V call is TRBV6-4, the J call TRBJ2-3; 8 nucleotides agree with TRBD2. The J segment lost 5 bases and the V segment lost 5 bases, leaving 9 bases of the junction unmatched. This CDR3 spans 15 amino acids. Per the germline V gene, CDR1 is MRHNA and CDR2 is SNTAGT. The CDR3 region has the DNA TGTGCCAGCAGTCCGGGGGGGGCATCAGGAGATACGCAGTATTTT. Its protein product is CASSPGGASGDTQYF.

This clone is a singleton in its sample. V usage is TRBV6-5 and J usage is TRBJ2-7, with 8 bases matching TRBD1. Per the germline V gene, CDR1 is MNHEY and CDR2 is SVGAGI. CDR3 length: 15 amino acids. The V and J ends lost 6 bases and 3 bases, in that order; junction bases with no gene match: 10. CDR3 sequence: CASRLDRGEIYEQYV. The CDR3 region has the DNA TGTGCCAGCAGACTTGACAGGGGCGAGATCTACGAGCAGTACGTC.

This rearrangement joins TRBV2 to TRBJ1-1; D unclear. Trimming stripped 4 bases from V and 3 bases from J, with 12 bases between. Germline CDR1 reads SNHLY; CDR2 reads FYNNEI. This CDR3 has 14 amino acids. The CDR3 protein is CASSGREVDTEAFF. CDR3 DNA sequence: TGTGCCAGCAGTGGCCGGGAAGTAGACACTGAAGCTTTCTTT.

The CDR3 is CASSMGSSYNSPLHF. CDR3 in DNA: TGTGCCAGTAGTATGGGCAGCTCCTATAATTCACCCCTCCACTTT. V usage is TRBV19 and J usage is TRBJ1-6, with D hard to call. The CDR3 runs to 15 residues. Germline CDR1 is LNHDA and CDR2 is SQIVND (reference sequence). The V gene lost 3 bases and the J gene lost 0 bases, with 6 bases spanning the gap.

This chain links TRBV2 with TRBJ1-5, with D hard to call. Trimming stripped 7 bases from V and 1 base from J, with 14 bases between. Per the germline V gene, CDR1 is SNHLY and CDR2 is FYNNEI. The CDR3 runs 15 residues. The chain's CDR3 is CASTREAASNQPQHF. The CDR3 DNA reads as TGTGCCAGCACGAGGGAGGCGGCGAGCAATCAGCCCCAGCATTTT.

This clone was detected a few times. The CDR3 sequence: CASSLLLAVADTQYF. The CDR3 DNA reads TGTGCCAGCAGCTTACTGTTAGCGGTGGCAGATACGCAGTATTTT. The genes are TRBV11-2 and TRBJ2-3, with D tentatively TRBD2 (6 bases). The V and J ends lost 2 bases and 4 bases respectively, with 13 bases between them. CDR1 is SGHAT and CDR2 is FQNNGV in the germline V gene. The CDR3 sequence is 15 residues long.

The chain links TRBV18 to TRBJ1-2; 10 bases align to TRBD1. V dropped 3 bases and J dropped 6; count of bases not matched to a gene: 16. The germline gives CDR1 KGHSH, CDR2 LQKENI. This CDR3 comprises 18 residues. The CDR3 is CASSPLSRQGAVYDGYTF. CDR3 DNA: TGTGCCAGCTCACCCTTATCTCGACAGGGGGCCGTTTATGATGGCTACACCTTC.

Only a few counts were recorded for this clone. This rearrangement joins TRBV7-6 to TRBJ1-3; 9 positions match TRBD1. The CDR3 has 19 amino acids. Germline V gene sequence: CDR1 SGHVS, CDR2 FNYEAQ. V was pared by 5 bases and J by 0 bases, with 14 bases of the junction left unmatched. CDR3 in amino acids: CASSRSGTGSGFSGNTIYF. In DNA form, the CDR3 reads TGTGCCAGCAGCCGCTCCGGGACAGGGTCAGGGTTCTCTGGAAACACCATATATTTT.

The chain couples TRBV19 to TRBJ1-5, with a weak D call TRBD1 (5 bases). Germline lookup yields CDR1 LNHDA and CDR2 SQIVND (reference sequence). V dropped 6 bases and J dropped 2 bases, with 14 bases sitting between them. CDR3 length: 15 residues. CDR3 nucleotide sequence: TGTGCCAGTAGATACCAAGGAGGGGGCAATCAGCCCCAGCATTTT. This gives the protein CASRYQGGGNQPQHF.

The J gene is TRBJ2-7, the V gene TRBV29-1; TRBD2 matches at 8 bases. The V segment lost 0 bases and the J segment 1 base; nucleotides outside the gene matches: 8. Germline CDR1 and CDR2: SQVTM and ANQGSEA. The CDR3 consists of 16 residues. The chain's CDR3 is CSVEDRERGTSYEQYF. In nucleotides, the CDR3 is TGCAGCGTTGAAGATAGGGAGCGGGGGACTTCCTACGAGCAGTACTTC.

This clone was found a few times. The DNA for the CDR3 is TGTGCCAGCAGCGTAGAACTAGCCCGCTCTCCGCAGTATTTT. It codes for CASSVELARSPQYF. This chain joins TRBV9 and TRBJ2-3; perhaps TRBD2 as D (6 bases). The germline V and J ends were trimmed by 0 bases and 10 bases, with 15 bases remaining between them. The germline gives CDR1 SGDLS, CDR2 YYNGEE. The length of the CDR3 is 14 residues. Full variable domain (rest looked up from reference TRBV9 and TRBJ2-3): DSGVTQTPKHLITATGQRVTLRCSPRSGDLSVYWYQQSLDQGLQFLIQYYNGEERAKGNILERFSAQQFPDLHSELNLSSLELGDSALYFCASSVELARSPQYFGPGTRLTVL.

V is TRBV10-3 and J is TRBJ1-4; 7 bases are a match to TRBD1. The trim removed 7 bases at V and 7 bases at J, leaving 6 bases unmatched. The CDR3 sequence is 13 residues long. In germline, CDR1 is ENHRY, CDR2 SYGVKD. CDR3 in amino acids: CAINRGQGEKLFF. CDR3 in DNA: TGTGCCATCAATAGGGGGCAGGGTGAAAAACTGTTTTTT.